This TCR beta chain was captured by sequencing in a study of cytomegalovirus exposure and HLA in healthy donors. Study-level findings and limits: Later work found that TCR association rates differed between HLA loci; DRB1 had the most and HLA-C the fewest. Rare sequences made up most TCRs, while some public TCRs were found in many donors. With high specificity and sensitivity, the classifier reportedly diagnosed cytomegalovirus status. Researchers reported in a later analysis that common viral pathogens appeared linked to several top clusters.

With 60 Vbeta and 13 Jbeta primers, the PCR was carried out. TCRdb's copy holds only in-frame clones and misses some; the assay was immunoSEQ multiplex PCR. The top ten hold 0.25% to 0.3% of the sample, which has 150,000 to 200,000 clones, approximately 84% seen once. CDR1 is SGHRS and CDR2 is YFSETQ in the germline V gene. The CDR3 is made up of 17 amino acids. Trimming took 0 bases from V and 3 from J; bases not matched to a gene: 6. Note on this clone: Its antigen is still unknown.

The genes are TRBV5-1 and TRBJ2-2; the match to TRBD2 covers 9 bases. This TCR derives from a boy aged 5-17 years in good health and CMV-seronegative. Sequenced sample: PBMCs. CDR3 coding DNA: TGCGCCAGCAGCTTGGATAGTACTAGCGGGCACACCGGGGAGCTGTTTTTT. Its protein product is CASSLDSTSGHTGELFF.